The present entry profiles one T cell receptor (beta chain) with its context. Its antigen is not identified. This entry comes from a study of T cells in localized non-small cell lung cancer. Overall study findings and caveats: The study sequenced only one region of the tumor. As a result, intratumor heterogeneity could not be excluded and remains possible. Maximal T cell clonality occurred in uninvolved adjacent lung, with tumor ranking below it. In adjacent lung appeared a median about 58 of the top 100 tumor clones. Longer overall survival associated with higher blood T cell density; shorter survival with higher adjacent-lung clonality.

V was cut by 5 bases and J by 0 bases, with 20 bases left in between. The CDR3 is 17 amino acids. CDR1 is SGHDT and CDR2 is YYEEEE in the germline V gene. The repertoire was sequenced with immunoSEQ multiplex PCR; TCRdb's copy has only in-frame clones and lacks some. Of about 20,000 clones in the sample, about 90% were seen once. Source: peripheral blood, taken before any cancer treatment. The TCR comes from a male donor older than 55 with stage I squamous cell lung carcinoma. V usage is TRBV5-6 and J usage is TRBJ1-1; weak D call: TRBD1 (5 bases). CDR3 residues: CASSLPRGDLMNTEAFF. CDR3 coding DNA: TGTGCCAGCAGTCTCCCCCGGGGGGACTTAATGAACACTGAAGCTTTCTTT.